This record concerns one TCR beta chain sequence. The target antigen is unknown. The data originate from a study of vaccination effects on CD4 cells after COVID-19. TCRdb's table, derived via immunoSEQ multiplex PCR, lists solely in-frame clones and lacks some. The repertoire holds approximately 74,000 clones, around 77% seen once, with over 0.95% in the top ten. Study-level results: Common cold coronaviruses were cross-recognized by only 1 of 255 vaccine-induced clones in healthy vaccinees.

The CDR3 is 12 residues long. Germline V gene sequence: CDR1 LGHNT, CDR2 FRNRAP. The V gene lost 4 bases and the J gene lost 6 bases, with 9 bases spanning the gap. Using viral peptide pools, the ViraFEST assay grew out antigen-specific CD4+ T cells prior to sequencing. Cultured cells yielded isolated CD4+ T cells after 10 to 11 days. Either the mRNA-1273 or the BNT162b2 vaccine was given to participants as two doses. V usage is TRBV12-5 and J usage is TRBJ2-5, with D possibly being TRBD2 (6 bases). Sequencing was performed on CD4+ T cells from PBMCs cultured with HCoV-OC43 spike peptides, taken after COVID-19 vaccination. This sample's subset: HCoV-OC43 spike overlapping peptide pool stimulation. The receptor's source is a human donor who received a COVID-19 vaccine. The CDR3 region is CASGSSAKTQYF. In nucleotides, the CDR3 is TGTGCTAGTGGTTCTAGCGCGAAGACCCAGTACTTC. Using reference TRBV12-5 and TRBJ2-5 for the parts outside the CDR3, the full variable domain is DARVTQTPRHKVTEMGQEVTMRCQPILGHNTVFWYRQTMMQGLELLAYFRNRAPLDDSGMPKDRFSAEMPDATLATLKIQPSEPRDSAVYFCASGSSAKTQYFGPGTRLLVL.